The 27 T cell receptor beta chains below come from one sample, sequenced in a study of early T cells in non-severe SARS-CoV-2 infection. MiXCR, run by TCRdb on the 5' RACE reads, gives a single entry per CDR3 protein. This sample carries just over 80,000 distinct CDR3 sequences, 12% to 15% of them seen once, and the ten largest clones take roughly 1.4%. Specimen: whole blood. These receptor sequences come from an adult who was a healthcare worker with PCR-confirmed SARS-CoV-2 infection or an uninfected control (not recorded which).

Notes on this clonotype: A much larger clone sits a single nucleotide away, making a read error possible. The V call is TRBV12-3 or TRBV12-4, the J call TRBJ2-3; D uncertain. Between the trimmed V and J ends, which lost 2 bases and 6 bases, there was a span of 6 bases. The CDR3 covers 12 residues. In DNA, the CDR3 is TGTGCCAGCAGTTTATCTCGTGATACGCAGTATTTT. Amino acids: CASSLSRDTQYF.

This clonotype appeared many times. DNA of the CDR3: TGTGCCAGCAGCGGACCGGGCTCCAGGAACTATGGCTACACCTTC. Its translation: CASSGPGSRNYGYTF. The J gene is TRBJ1-2, the V gene TRBV7-9; D gene unclear. This CDR3 contains 15 residues. Looked up from germline, CDR1 is SEHNR and CDR2 is FQNEAQ (reference sequence). The V end lost 5 bases, the J end lost 2 bases, and 15 bases lay between the germline ends.

This clonotype came up many times. The V gene is TRBV7-9, the J gene TRBJ2-3, with 10 bases aligning to TRBD2. Trimming cost V 5 bases and J 3 bases; bases outside gene matches: 11. Per the germline V gene, CDR1 is SEHNR and CDR2 is FQNEAQ (reference sequence). The CDR3 runs 17 residues. The DNA of the CDR3 is TGTGCCAGCAGCCCCGGAAGCGGGGGGGTGAGAACAGATACGCAGTATTTT. This codes for CASSPGSGGVRTDTQYF.

The V call is TRBV11-2, the J call TRBJ1-6; perhaps TRBD1 as D (6 bases). Trimming removed 4 bases from V and 8 bases from J, with 18 bases in between. This CDR3 is 16 amino acids long. Looked up from germline, CDR1 is SGHAT and CDR2 is FQNNGV. This chain's CDR3 is CASSSLLTGRDSPLHF. The CDR3 region has the DNA TGTGCCAGCAGCTCGCTCCTCACAGGGCGCGATTCACCCCTCCACTTT.

This clonotype was counted a few times. V is TRBV6-5 and J is TRBJ2-3; the D call may be TRBD1 or TRBD2 (5 bases each). Trimming took off 6 bases at V and 8 bases at J, with 18 bases between the two ends. Germline loops: CDR1 MNHEY, CDR2 SVGAGI. The CDR3 has 14 residues. The CDR3 bases are TGTGCCAGCAGCAACCTCGGCCGGGGCGTTACGCAGTATTTT. Protein product: CASSNLGRGVTQYF.

The genes are TRBV21-1 and TRBJ1-1. TRBV21-1 is termed a pseudogene. This CDR3 region has 13 residues. DNA for the CDR3: TGTGCCAGCAGCTATGGACGGAACACTGAAGCTTACTTT. Its protein product is CASSYGRNTEAYF.

The sample holds many counts of this clonotype. This chain uses TRBV6-2 or TRBV6-3 with TRBJ2-6; 7 bases line up with TRBD2. Trimming at V came to 7 bases and at J to 6 bases, leaving 6 bases not matched to a gene. The germline gives CDR1 MNHEY, CDR2 SVGEGT. There are 14 residues in the CDR3. CDR3 DNA sequence: TGTGCCAGCACCTGGGGGGGAACGGCCAACGTCCTGACTTTC. Translation gives CASTWGGTANVLTF.

This clonotype was recorded at least ten times. The chain joins TRBV2 to TRBJ1-5; D might be TRBD1 (5 bases). V shed 5 bases and J shed 4 bases, with 18 bases lying between them. The CDR3 length is 16 residues. In germline, CDR1 is SNHLY, CDR2 FYNNEI. The CDR3 DNA follows: TGTGCCAGCAGTTTCTCTACCGGGACTCGAAATCAGCCCCAGCATTTT. It codes for CASSFSTGTRNQPQHF.

This clonotype came up many times. This rearrangement joins TRBV5-1 to TRBJ2-2; possible D gene TRBD2, 5 bases. The V gene's germline CDR1 is SGHRS and CDR2 YFSETQ. V lost 5 bases, J lost 5 bases, and 13 bases lay in between. This CDR3 contains 14 residues. The CDR3 spells CASSRDSATGELFF. The CDR3 bases are TGCGCCAGCAGTCGGGATAGCGCAACCGGGGAGCTGTTTTTT.

This clonotype appeared many times. V usage is TRBV27 and J usage is TRBJ2-7, with 9 bases matching TRBD1. Germline-derived CDR1 and CDR2 are MNHEY and SMNVEV (reference sequence). After removal of 5 bases from V and 0 bases from J, the junction contained 11 bases not matched to a gene. This CDR3 has 17 amino acids. The CDR3 spells CASSKQGAQYLSYEQYF. The CDR3 bases are TGTGCCAGCAGTAAACAGGGGGCCCAGTACCTCTCCTACGAGCAGTACTTC.

This clonotype has at least ten counts. This chain's CDR3 is CSARPLAGVYNEQFF. CDR3 sequence (DNA): TGCAGTGCTAGACCACTAGCGGGGGTTTACAATGAGCAGTTCTTC. The rearrangement uses TRBV20-1 and TRBJ2-1; TRBD2 matches 11 bases. The ends lost 2 bases at V and 4 bases at J; junction bases unmatched: 4. Germline V CDR1 and CDR2: DFQATT, SNEGSKA (reference sequence). This CDR3 is 15 amino acids long.

The V call is TRBV7-8, the J call TRBJ2-2, with TRBD1 as a possible D gene (6 bases). Per germline, CDR1 SGHVS and CDR2 FQNEAQ. With 6 bases removed from V and 1 base from J, the gap between germline ends came to 9 bases. The length of the CDR3 is 14 residues. The CDR3, as DNA: TGTGCCAGCAGGGACAGTTGGAACACCGGGGAGCTGTTTTTT. This gives the protein CASRDSWNTGELFF.

This sequence joins TRBV11-2 and TRBJ2-7; the D is unclear. The CDR3 consists of 15 residues. Germline CDR1 SGHAT, CDR2 FQNNGV. V dropped 3 bases and J dropped 0 bases, with 12 bases sitting between them. The CDR3, as DNA: TGTGCCAGCAGCTTGGAAACGAGGAGCTCCTACGAGCAGTACTTC. Translated, it gives CASSLETRSSYEQYF.

This clonotype was recorded at least ten times. The rearrangement links TRBV3-1 to TRBJ1-2; the D gene is possibly TRBD1 (5 bases). Per germline, CDR1 LGHDT and CDR2 YNNKEL (reference sequence). With 1 base removed from V and 8 bases from J, the gap between germline ends came to 20 bases. The CDR3 covers 16 residues. CDR3 loop: CASSQAGRGLSFGYTF. CDR3 DNA: TGTGCCAGCAGCCAAGCTGGGCGGGGACTGTCGTTCGGCTACACCTTC.

The V call is TRBV24-1, the J call TRBJ1-1, with a possible D match to TRBD1 (5 bases). Germline V gene lookup returns CDR1 KGHDR and CDR2 SFDVKD. Trimming took 7 bases from V and 1 from J, leaving 9 bases between them. This CDR3 region has 13 residues. The DNA of the CDR3 is TGTGCCACCAGGGCCGGGACGAACACTGAAGCTTTCTTT. It is translated as CATRAGTNTEAFF.

Ten or more counts support this clonotype. This chain joins TRBV5-1 and TRBJ2-2; no firm D call. V lost 4 bases and J lost 6, with 13 bases in between. The CDR3 sequence is 14 residues long. In germline, CDR1 is SGHRS, CDR2 YFSETQ. The CDR3 loop reads CASSGSLAAGELFF. The DNA for the CDR3 is TGCGCCAGCAGCGGGTCGCTGGCCGCCGGGGAGCTGTTTTTT.

This clonotype was observed at least ten times. The chain uses TRBV6-5 and TRBJ2-5, with 14 positions matching TRBD2. This CDR3 is built from 16 residues. The germline gives CDR1 MNHEY, CDR2 SVGAGI. The junction had 6 bases not matched to a gene; V was cut back by 5 bases and J by 4 bases. This CDR3 is CASSLKGTSGGETQYF. DNA of the CDR3: TGTGCCAGCAGTCTAAAAGGGACTAGCGGGGGAGAGACCCAGTACTTC.

The chain recombines TRBV7-2 with TRBJ1-1; 8 positions match TRBD1. The CDR3 is 16 residues long. Per the germline V gene, CDR1 is SGHTA and CDR2 is FQGNSA. V dropped 4 bases and J dropped 13; count of bases not matched to a gene: 20. The CDR3 spells CASSSRIRQGRTNDFF. DNA of the CDR3: TGTGCCAGCAGCTCTAGGATCAGACAGGGGAGAACGAATGATTTCTTT.

This clonotype was seen ten or more times. The rearrangement joins TRBV19 to TRBJ1-5; 9 bases fit TRBD1. V was clipped by 6 bases and J by 7 bases; unmatched bases: 7. The CDR3 covers 14 residues. The germline CDR1 and CDR2 sequences are LNHDA and SQIVND (reference sequence). The CDR3 sequence is CASRPGQGRQPQHF. CDR3 bases: TGTGCCAGTAGGCCGGGACAGGGACGACAGCCCCAGCATTTT. Full variable domain (rest looked up from reference TRBV19 and TRBJ1-5): DGGITQSPKYLFRKEGQNVTLSCEQNLNHDAMYWYRQDPGQGLRLIYYSQIVNDFQKGDIAEGYSVSREKKESFPLTVTSAQKNPTAFYLCASRPGQGRQPQHFGDGTRLSIL.

The chain is built from TRBV5-1 and TRBJ2-5; maybe TRBD2 (5 bases). The CDR3 totals 16 residues. CDR1 and CDR2 from the germline V gene are SGHRS and YFSETQ. The V end was cut by 2 bases, the J end by 4 bases, with 18 bases between. CDR3: CASSFADTRGRETQYF. The CDR3 nucleotides read TGCGCCAGCAGCTTCGCCGACACCCGGGGTCGAGAGACCCAGTACTTC.

This clonotype was seen ten or more times. The V gene is TRBV7-2, the J gene TRBJ2-1, with TRBD1 matching over 8 bases. V shed 0 bases and J 4 bases; nucleotides not matched to a gene: 14. The CDR3 has 19 amino acids. Germline V CDR1 and CDR2: SGHTA, FQGNSA. In DNA form, the CDR3 reads TGTGCCAGCAGCTTAGCGGTGGGCAGGGGGCGCAGGGTATACAATGAGCAGTTCTTC. Translated: CASSLAVGRGRRVYNEQFF.

This clonotype was detected many times. The gene calls are TRBV7-6 and TRBJ1-5; D possibly corresponds to TRBD1 (5 bases). Trimming left V 2 bases short and J 1 base short, with 12 bases between. Germline CDR1 and CDR2: SGHVS and FNYEAQ. This CDR3 is 16 amino acids long. As DNA, the CDR3 is TGTGCCAGCAGCTTATTCCCACGGGGGAGCAATCAGCCCCAGCATTTT. This translates into CASSLFPRGSNQPQHF.

This clonotype was observed many times. The J gene is TRBJ1-1, the V gene TRBV7-9, with D hard to call. V was pared by 5 bases and J by 4 bases, with 17 bases between. The CDR3 runs 15 residues. Germline loops: CDR1 SEHNR, CDR2 FQNEAQ (reference sequence). This chain's CDR3 is CASSSASRSGTEAFF. Here the CDR3 DNA reads TGTGCCAGCAGCAGTGCGTCACGGTCGGGCACTGAAGCTTTCTTT.

V and J are TRBV12-3 or TRBV12-4 and TRBJ2-3; TRBD2 might be the D (6 bases). This CDR3 is 19 amino acids long. Between the trimmed V and J ends, which lost 4 bases and 0 bases, there was a span of 23 bases. In DNA, the CDR3 is TGTGCCAGCAGTTCCCTAGTTGGCGGGGTAGAGGGAAGCACAGATACGCAGTATTTT. It specifies CASSSLVGGVEGSTDTQYF.

The chain links TRBV30 to TRBJ2-7, with 8 bases lining up with TRBD1. V shed 5 bases, J shed 7 bases, and the junction held 4 bases outside the gene matches. There are 11 residues in the CDR3. Germline CDR1 reads GTSNPN; CDR2 reads SVGIG (reference sequence). Here the CDR3 DNA reads TGTGCCTGGGGAGACAGGGGAGAGCAGTACTTC. Protein: CAWGDRGEQYF.

This clonotype showed up just a few times. The chain links TRBV5-4 to TRBJ2-7; tentatively, D is TRBD1 or TRBD2 (5 bases each). The V and J ends lost 4 bases and 3 bases respectively, with 11 bases between them. The V gene's germline CDR1 is SGHNT and CDR2 YYREEE (reference sequence). The CDR3 runs to 13 residues. This CDR3 is CASSKGTGYEQYF. The CDR3 bases are TGTGCCAGCAGCAAGGGGACCGGCTACGAGCAGTACTTC. Looking up the rest from reference TRBV5-4 and TRBJ2-7 gives the full variable domain: ETGVTQSPTHLIKTRGQQVTLRCSSQSGHNTVSWYQQALGQGPQFIFQYYREEENGRGNFPPRFSGLQFPNYSSELNVNALELDDSALYLCASSKGTGYEQYFGPGTRLTVT.

The chain is built from TRBV10-3 and TRBJ2-1, with TRBD2 identical over 11 bases. The CDR3 length is 15 residues. V shed 10 bases, J shed 6 bases, and the junction held 11 bases outside the gene matches. The germline V gene encodes CDR1 ENHRY and CDR2 SYGVKD. CDR3 protein: CATQELAGGLNEQFF. Here the CDR3 DNA reads TGTGCCACCCAGGAGCTAGCGGGGGGCCTCAATGAGCAGTTCTTC.